This entry features one T cell receptor beta chain sequence. Antigen unknown. This entry belongs to a study of response to subunit inactivated influenza vaccine. Study-level points and caveats: Researchers suggested that each seasonal influenza vaccination recruits few new T cells.

Each CDR3 protein is one row after TCRdb ran MiXCR on the RT-PCR reads. The data contain 530,000 or so distinct CDR3 sequences, roughly 25% of them seen just once; the ten biggest clones take up around 2%. CDR1 KGHDR and CDR2 SFDVKD come from the germline V gene. The CDR3 is 16 amino acids. Unmatched junction bases numbered 2, after V lost 1 base and J lost 3 bases. This clonotype was sampled from a man aged 50 or older who received an inactivated influenza vaccine. The chain carries TRBV24-1 and TRBJ1-2; 12 bases fit TRBD1. This material consisted of CD4+ T cells sorted from PBMCs, taken 4 to 6 days after vaccination. CDR3 region: CATSDFGTGGHYGYTF. CDR3 nucleotides: TGTGCCACCAGTGATTTTGGGACAGGGGGCCACTATGGCTACACCTTC.